The clone carrying this T cell receptor beta chain has a single count. Its target is unknown. The data stem from a study of T cells and Merkel cell carcinoma outcomes. General study results and limits: Repertoire plus T-cell density reportedly predicted Merkel cell carcinoma outcomes.

The V gene lost 5 bases and the J gene lost 0 bases, with 13 bases spanning the gap. The CDR3 sequence is 15 residues long. CDR1 and CDR2 from the germline V gene are MDHEN and SYDVKM. Measured with immunoSEQ multiplex PCR; TCRdb has only the in-frame clones, and not every one. Of around 16,000 clones listed, roughly 76% are singletons. This rearrangement joins TRBV28 to TRBJ1-1; no clear D gene. The clonotype was recovered from a human donor with Merkel cell carcinoma. Sequencing was performed on tumor tissue from Merkel cell carcinoma. The CDR3 DNA reads as TGTGCCAGCAGTCCCCCGACAATTTTGAACACTGAAGCTTTCTTT. Translated, it gives CASSPPTILNTEAFF.